This TCR beta chain was sequenced during a study of blood T cell repertoires in COVID-19. Study background: COVID-19 samples from acute and convalescent phases originated in the United States, Italy and Spain. The cDNA or gDNA used as material had been derived from T cells, B-cell-depleted T cells, or PBMCs.

From germline, CDR1 is SEHNR and CDR2 FQNEAQ (reference sequence). The CDR3 length is 12 residues. The ends were cut back, 8 bases at V and 6 bases at J, with 11 bases in the middle. This clone was seen more than once but under ten times. Original data processing: Reference gene primer amplification yielded estimated nucleated cell counts. Using immunoSEQ multiplex PCR, the repertoire was profiled, and TCRdb retains in-frame clones only, with some absent. V, J and clone size are taken as reported in that table, and D and trimming were inferred from the DNA itself. Here the sample spans over 100,000 clones, 80% to 90% being singletons.

The chain employs TRBV7-9 and TRBJ1-5; D is unclear. The sequence was obtained from a woman older than 75 with active or convalescent COVID-19. The sequencing sample was made of peripheral blood. The CDR3 is CASQTGFQPQHF. The CDR3, as DNA: TGTGCCAGCCAAACGGGGTTTCAGCCCCAGCATTTT.